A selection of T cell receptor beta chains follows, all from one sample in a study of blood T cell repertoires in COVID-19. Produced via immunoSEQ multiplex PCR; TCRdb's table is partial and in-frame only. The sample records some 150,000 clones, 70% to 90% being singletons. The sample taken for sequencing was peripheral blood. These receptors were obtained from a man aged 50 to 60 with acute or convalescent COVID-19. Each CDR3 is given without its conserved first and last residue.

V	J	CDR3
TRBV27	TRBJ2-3	ASSLSLPSGGQDTQY
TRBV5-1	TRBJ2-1	ASSPPEQGRTEQF
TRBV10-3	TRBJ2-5	AISESRAGQY
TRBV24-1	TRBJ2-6	ATSDLWSDSTYSGANVLT
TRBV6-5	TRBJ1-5	ASSPTGLQPQH
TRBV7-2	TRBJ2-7	ASSLESLAGDEQY
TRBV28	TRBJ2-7	ASSPHRGQY
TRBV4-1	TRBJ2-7	ASSQVTGGDYEQY
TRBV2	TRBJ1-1	ASRAEFRGPTEAF
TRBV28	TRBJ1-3	ASRETGLRNTIY
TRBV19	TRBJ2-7	ASGPPLGTGFYEQY
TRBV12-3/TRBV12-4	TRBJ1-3	ASKGTSRNTIY
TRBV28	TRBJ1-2	ASSSLGQGGYGYT
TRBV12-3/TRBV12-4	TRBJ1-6	ASSGTGNSPLH
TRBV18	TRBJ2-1	ASSPPGQLYNEQF
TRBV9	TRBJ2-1	ASSVEPGVLGNEQF
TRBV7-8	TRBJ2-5	ASTLGAGGLGPGETQY
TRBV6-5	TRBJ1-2	ASSFRTTGNYGYT
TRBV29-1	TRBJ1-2	SVERQVHYGYT
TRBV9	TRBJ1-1	ASSVIAVNTEAF
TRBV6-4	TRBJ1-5	ASSREGQPNQPQH
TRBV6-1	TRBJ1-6	ASSEADHYSPLH
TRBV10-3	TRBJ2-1	AIRLAGVNNEQF
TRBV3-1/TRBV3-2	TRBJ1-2	ASSPRDSNYGYT
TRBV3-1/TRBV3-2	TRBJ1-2	ASSQWDRDGYT
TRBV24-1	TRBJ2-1	ATSGGFRGPRLAGRVSYNEQF
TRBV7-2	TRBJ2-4	ASSPRTGSKNIQY
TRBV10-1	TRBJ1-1	ASSPRAENTEAF
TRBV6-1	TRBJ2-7	ASSSTGSRIEQY
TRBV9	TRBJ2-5	ASSEGGIETQY
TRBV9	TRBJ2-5	ASSRDSSRETQY
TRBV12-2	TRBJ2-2	ASRSGQGGTGELF
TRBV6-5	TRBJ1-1	ASSKQVGWNTEAF